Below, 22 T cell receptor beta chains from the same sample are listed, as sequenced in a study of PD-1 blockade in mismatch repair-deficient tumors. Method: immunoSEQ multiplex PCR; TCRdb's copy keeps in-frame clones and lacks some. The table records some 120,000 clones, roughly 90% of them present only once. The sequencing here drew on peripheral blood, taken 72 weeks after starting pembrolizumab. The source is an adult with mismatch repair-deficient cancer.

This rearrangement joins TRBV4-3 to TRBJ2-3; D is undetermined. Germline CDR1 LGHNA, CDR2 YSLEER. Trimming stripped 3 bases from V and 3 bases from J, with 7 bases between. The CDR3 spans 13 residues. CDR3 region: CASSQQFTDTQYF. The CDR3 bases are TGCGCCAGCAGCCAGCAGTTTACAGATACGCAGTATTTT.

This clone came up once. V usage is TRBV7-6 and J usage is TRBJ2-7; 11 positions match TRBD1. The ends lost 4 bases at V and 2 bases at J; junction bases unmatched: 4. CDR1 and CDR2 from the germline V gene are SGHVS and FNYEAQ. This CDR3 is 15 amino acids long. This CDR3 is CASSSRTGGAYEQYF. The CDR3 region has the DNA TGTGCCAGCAGCTCCCGGACAGGGGGCGCCTACGAGCAGTACTTC.

Here the CDR3 DNA reads TGCGCCAGCAGCCCCAGGGTTGGGTACGAGCAGTACTTC. It encodes CASSPRVGYEQYF. This chain links TRBV4-3 with TRBJ2-7; perhaps TRBD1 as D (5 bases). Looked up from germline, CDR1 is LGHNA and CDR2 is YSLEER. The length of the CDR3 is 13 residues. The V end lost 4 bases, the J end lost 4 bases, and 11 bases lay between the germline ends.

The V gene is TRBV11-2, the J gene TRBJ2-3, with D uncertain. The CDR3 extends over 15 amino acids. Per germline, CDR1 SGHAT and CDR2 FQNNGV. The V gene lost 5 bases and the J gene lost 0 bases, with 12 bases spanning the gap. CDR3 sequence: CASSQNKVSTDTQYF. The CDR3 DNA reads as TGTGCCAGCAGCCAAAACAAGGTCAGCACAGATACGCAGTATTTT.

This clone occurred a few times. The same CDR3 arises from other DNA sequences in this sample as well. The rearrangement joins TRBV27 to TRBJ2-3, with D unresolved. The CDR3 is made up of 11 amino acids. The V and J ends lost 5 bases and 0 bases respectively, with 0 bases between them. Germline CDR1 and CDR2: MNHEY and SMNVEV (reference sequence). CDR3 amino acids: CASSSTDTQYF. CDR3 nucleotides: TGTGCCAGCAGTAGCACAGATACGCAGTATTTT.

DNA of the CDR3: TGTGCCAGCAGTTATGAAGTAGCGGGGTCCTCCTACGAGCAGTACTTC. It specifies CASSYEVAGSSYEQYF. The chain is built from TRBV28 and TRBJ2-7; 8 nucleotides match TRBD2. The trim removed 4 bases at V and 0 bases at J, leaving 8 bases unmatched. Germline V lookup: CDR1 MDHEN, CDR2 SYDVKM. The CDR3 spans 16 residues.

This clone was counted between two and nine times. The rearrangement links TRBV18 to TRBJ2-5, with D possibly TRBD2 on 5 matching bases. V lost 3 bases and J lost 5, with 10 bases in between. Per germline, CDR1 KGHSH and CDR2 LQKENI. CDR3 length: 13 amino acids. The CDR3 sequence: CASSPGLGETQYF. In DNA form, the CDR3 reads TGTGCCAGCTCACCCGGACTGGGGGAGACCCAGTACTTC.

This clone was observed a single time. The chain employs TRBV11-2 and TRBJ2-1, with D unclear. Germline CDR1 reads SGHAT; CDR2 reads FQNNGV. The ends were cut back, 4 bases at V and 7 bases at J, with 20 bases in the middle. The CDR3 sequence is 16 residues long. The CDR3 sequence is CASSSQESSGGNEQFF. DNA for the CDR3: TGTGCCAGCAGCTCGCAGGAGAGTAGTGGCGGTAATGAGCAGTTCTTC.

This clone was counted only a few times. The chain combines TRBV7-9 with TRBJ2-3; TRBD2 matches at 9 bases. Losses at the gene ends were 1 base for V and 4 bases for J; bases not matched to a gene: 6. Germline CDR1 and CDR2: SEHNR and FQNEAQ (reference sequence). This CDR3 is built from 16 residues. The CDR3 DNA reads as TGTGCCAGCAGCTTAGGACCTGGGACTAGCTCAGATACGCAGTATTTT. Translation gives CASSLGPGTSSDTQYF.

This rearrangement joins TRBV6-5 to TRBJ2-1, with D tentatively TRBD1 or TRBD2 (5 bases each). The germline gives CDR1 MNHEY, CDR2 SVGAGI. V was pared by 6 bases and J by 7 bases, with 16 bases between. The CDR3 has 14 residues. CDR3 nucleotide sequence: TGTGCCAGCAGGTCCTACGAGGGGAATAATGAGCAGTTCTTC. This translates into CASRSYEGNNEQFF.

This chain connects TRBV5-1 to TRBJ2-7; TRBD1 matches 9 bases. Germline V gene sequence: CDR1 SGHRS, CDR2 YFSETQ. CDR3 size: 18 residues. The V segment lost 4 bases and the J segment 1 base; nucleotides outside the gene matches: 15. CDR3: CASSTGSPTGGRSYEQYF. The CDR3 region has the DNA TGCGCCAGCAGCACTGGGTCCCCGACAGGGGGGAGGTCCTACGAGCAGTACTTC.

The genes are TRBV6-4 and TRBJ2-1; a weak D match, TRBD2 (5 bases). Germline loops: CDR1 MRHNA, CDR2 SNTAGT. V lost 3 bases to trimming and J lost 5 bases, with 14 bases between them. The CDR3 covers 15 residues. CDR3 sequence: CASSEGAEDHNEQFF. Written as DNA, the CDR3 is TGTGCCAGCAGTGAGGGAGCGGAGGACCACAATGAGCAGTTCTTC.

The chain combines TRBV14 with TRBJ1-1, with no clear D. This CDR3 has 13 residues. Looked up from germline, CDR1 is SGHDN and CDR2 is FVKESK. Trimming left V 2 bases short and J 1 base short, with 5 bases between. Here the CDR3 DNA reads TGTGCCAGCAGCCAAACGAGGAACACTGAAGCTTTCTTT. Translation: CASSQTRNTEAFF.

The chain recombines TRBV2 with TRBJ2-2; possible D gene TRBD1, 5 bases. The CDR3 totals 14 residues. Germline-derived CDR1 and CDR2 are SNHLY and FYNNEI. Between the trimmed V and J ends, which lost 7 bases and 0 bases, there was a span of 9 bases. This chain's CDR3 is CASMETANTGELFF. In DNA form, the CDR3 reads TGTGCCAGCATGGAGACAGCGAACACCGGGGAGCTGTTTTTT.

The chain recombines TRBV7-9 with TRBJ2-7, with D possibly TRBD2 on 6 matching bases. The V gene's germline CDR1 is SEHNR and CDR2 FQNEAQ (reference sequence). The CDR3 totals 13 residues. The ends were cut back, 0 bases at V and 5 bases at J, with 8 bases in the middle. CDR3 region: CASSLAGGHEQYF. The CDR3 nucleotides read TGTGCCAGCAGCTTAGCCGGGGGTCACGAGCAGTACTTC.

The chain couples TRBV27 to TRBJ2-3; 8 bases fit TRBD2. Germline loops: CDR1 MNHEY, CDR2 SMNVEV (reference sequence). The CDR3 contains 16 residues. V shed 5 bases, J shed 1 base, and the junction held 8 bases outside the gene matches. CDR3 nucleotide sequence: TGTGCCAGCAGTCCGCTACCGGGACTAGGCACAGATACGCAGTATTTT. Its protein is CASSPLPGLGTDTQYF.

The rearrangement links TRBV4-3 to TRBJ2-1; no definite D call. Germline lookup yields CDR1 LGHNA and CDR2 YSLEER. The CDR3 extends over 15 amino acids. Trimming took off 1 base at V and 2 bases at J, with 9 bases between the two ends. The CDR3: CASSQGGFTYNEQFF. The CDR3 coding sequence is TGCGCCAGCAGCCAAGGTGGCTTTACCTACAATGAGCAGTTCTTC.

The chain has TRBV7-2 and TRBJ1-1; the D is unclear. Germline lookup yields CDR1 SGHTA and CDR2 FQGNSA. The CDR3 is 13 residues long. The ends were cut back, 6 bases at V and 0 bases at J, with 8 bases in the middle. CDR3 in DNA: TGTGCCAGCAGACCCCCAGTGAACACTGAAGCTTTCTTT. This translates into CASRPPVNTEAFF.

The CDR3 region is CASSDDRVGGYEQYF. The CDR3 DNA follows: TGTGCCAGCAGCGATGACAGGGTCGGAGGCTACGAGCAGTACTTC. The J gene is TRBJ2-7, the V gene TRBV27; TRBD1 matches 7 bases. Germline V gene sequence: CDR1 MNHEY, CDR2 SMNVEV (reference sequence). This CDR3 is built from 15 residues. V gave up 6 bases and J gave up 3 bases; unmatched junction bases: 11.

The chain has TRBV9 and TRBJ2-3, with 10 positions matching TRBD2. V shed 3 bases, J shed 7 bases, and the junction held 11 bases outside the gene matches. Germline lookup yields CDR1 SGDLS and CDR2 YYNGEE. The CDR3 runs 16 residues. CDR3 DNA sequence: TGTGCCAGCAGCGCCACAAAGCGGGAGGGCAAGAATACGCAGTATTTT. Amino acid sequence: CASSATKREGKNTQYF.

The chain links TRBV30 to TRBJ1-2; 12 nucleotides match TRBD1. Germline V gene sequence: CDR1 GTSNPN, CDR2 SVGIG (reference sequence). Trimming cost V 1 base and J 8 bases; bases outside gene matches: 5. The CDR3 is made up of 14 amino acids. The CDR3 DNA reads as TGTGCCTGGAGTGCTTCGGGACAGGGGGCCGGCTACACCTTC. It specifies CAWSASGQGAGYTF.

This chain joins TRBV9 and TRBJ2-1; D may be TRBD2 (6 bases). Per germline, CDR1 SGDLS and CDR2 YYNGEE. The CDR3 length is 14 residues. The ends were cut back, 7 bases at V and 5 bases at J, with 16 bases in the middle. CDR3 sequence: CASSSRGYNNEQFF. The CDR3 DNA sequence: TGTGCCAGCTCTTCACGGGGGTACAACAATGAGCAGTTCTTC.